Listed below are T cell receptor beta chains from one sample, sequenced in a study of control samples from healthy donors and cancer patients. Some clones are missing from TCRdb's copy, which holds only in-frame ones; the method was immunoSEQ multiplex PCR. The table shows over 100,000 clones, with 85% to 90% occurring only once. The sample was blood. These receptors were obtained from a woman aged 45-65 years in good health. Each CDR3 is given with its conserved first and last residue. A row's size may be missing; if present it is once, few, many or a size class.

TRBJ1-3 TRBV2 . CASSDPGQGSGNTIYF
TRBJ2-1 TRBV5-6 few CASSPPNYRGEQFF
TRBJ2-6 TRBV19 . CASTLRGSGANVLTF
TRBJ2-5 TRBV7-3 . CASSLAGTSGGQETQYF
TRBJ2-1 TRBV6-2/TRBV6-3 . CASSSTRVSGSNEQFF
TRBJ2-2 TRBV7-9 . CASSLRNQDGELFF
TRBJ2-7 TRBV18 . CASSPDRGHHEQYF
TRBJ2-1 TRBV2 . CASSAEGGFGDEQFF
TRBJ1-2 TRBV4-3 . CASSHLGVYNYGYTF
TRBJ2-2 TRBV18 . CASLGRLNTGELFF
TRBJ2-7 TRBV30 . CAWSRQAYEQYF
TRBJ2-3 TRBV27 . CASSQGDGFTLSTDTQYF
TRBJ2-4 TRBV5-6 . CASSVAGGGGAYF
TRBJ2-7 TRBV11-2 . CASSLDLGQAFYEQYF
TRBJ2-2 TRBV6-2/TRBV6-3 . CASSSLWGGIDTGELFF
TRBJ2-7 TRBV11-3 . CASSLRTGPYEQYF
TRBJ2-5 TRBV10-3 . CAISEQGAMETQYF
TRBJ1-2 TRBV9 . CASSVGGQGKGYTF
TRBJ2-1 TRBV9 . CASSVGGRNNEQFF
TRBJ2-2 TRBV6-5 . CASSYEQGGELFF
TRBJ1-2 TRBV5-1 . CASSLAGGGGYGYTF
TRBJ2-3 TRBV7-2 . CATLGERTKGTQYF
TRBJ1-4 TRBV2 . CASRPRPPDGVNEKLFF
TRBJ2-1 TRBV7-3 . CASSLMAARGEQFF
TRBJ2-1 TRBV24-1 . CATSDPTGTYNEQFF
TRBJ2-6 TRBV4-3 . CASSQIKGSGANVLTF
TRBJ1-1 TRBV5-1 . CASSFSGSGNTEAFF
TRBJ2-2 TRBV7-6 . CASSLRDRGISRELFF
TRBJ2-4 TRBV11-2 . CASSLEQALVFIQYF
TRBJ1-2 TRBV5-1 . CASSLEVDRGYGYTF
TRBJ2-6 TRBV27 . CASSGRSGVSGANVLTF
TRBJ2-6 TRBV7-2 . CASIRRGSSGANVLTF
TRBJ2-2 TRBV30 . CASPRGPNTGELFF
TRBJ1-1 TRBV6-1 . CASSEGGMPEAFF
TRBJ2-3 TRBV7-2 . CASTRLISGRIRTDTQYF
TRBJ1-1 TRBV29-1 . CSVGGPEAFF
TRBJ2-5 TRBV5-4 . CASSSGAQETQYF
TRBJ2-2 TRBV5-6 . CASSLEFEGSGELFF
TRBJ1-5 TRBV4-1 few CASSQEIRDRVVHF
TRBJ2-4 TRBV19 . CASHTPDRGAKNIQYF
TRBJ1-3 TRBV6-5 once CASLGPNTIYF
TRBJ1-5 TRBV19 once CASSIEGDRGLGNQPQHF
TRBJ1-4 TRBV5-6 . CASSRGSGGNEKLFF
TRBJ2-1 TRBV5-6 . CASSLGTWEFF
TRBJ2-3 TRBV10-3 . CAITRGPPGAADTQYF